Detailed here is one T cell receptor beta chain. Antigen: not known. The data are from a study of blood T cells in healthy people across ages. Whole-study context: About one barcoded TCR beta cDNA was captured per two T cells. General study points: There were more naive CD4+ cells and higher diversity in long-lived donors than in aged donors.

Combining a sample-barcoded 5' primer with a J-beta primer mix, a second PCR ran for roughly 7 to 12 cycles. From the 5' RACE reads, TCRdb called clonotypes with MiXCR, one entry per CDR3 protein. The sample records hundreds of thousands of distinct CDR3 sequences, around 26% being singletons. The length of the CDR3 is 15 residues. Germline trimming cut 5 bases from V and 7 bases from J; bases unmatched to any gene: 12. Germline CDR1 reads DFQATT; CDR2 reads SNEGSKA (reference sequence). This chain links TRBV20-1 with TRBJ1-4; 8 nucleotides agree with TRBD1. Material: blood. This clonotype was obtained from a woman of 80 years or more in good health. DNA of the CDR3: TGCAGTGCTCCTACCACTGACAGGGGATTTGAAAAACTGTTTTTT. The encoded protein is CSAPTTDRGFEKLFF.